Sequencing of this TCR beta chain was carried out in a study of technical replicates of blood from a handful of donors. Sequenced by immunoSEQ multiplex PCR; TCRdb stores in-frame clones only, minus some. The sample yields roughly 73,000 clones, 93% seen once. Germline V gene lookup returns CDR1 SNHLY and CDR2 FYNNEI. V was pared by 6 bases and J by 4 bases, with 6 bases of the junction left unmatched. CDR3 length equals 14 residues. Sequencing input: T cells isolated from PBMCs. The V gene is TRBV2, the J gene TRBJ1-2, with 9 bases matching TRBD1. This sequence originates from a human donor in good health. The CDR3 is CASRNTGGGYGYTF. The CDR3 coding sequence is TGTGCCAGCAGGAATACAGGGGGCGGCTATGGCTACACCTTC. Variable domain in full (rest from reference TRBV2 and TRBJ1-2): EPEVTQTPSHQVTQMGQEVILRCVPISNHLYFYWYRQILGQKVEFLVSFYNNEISEKSEIFDDQFSVERPDGSNFTLKIRSTKLEDSAMYFCASRNTGGGYGYTFGSGTRLTVV.